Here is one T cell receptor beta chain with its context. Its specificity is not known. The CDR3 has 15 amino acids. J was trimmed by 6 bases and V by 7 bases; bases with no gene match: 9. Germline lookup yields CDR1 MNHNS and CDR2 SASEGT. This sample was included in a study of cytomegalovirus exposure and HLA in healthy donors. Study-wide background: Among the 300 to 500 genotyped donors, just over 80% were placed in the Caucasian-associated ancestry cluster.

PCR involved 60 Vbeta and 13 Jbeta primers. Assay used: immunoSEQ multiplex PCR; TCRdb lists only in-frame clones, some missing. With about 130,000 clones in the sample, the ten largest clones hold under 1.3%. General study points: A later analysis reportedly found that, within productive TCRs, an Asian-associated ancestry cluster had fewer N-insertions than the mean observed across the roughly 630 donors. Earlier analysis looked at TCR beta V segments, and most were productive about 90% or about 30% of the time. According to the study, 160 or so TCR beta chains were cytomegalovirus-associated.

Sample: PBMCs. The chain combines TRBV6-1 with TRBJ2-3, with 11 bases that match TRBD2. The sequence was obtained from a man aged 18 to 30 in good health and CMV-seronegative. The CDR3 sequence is CASTIIAGGLDTQYF. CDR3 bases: TGTGCCAGCACCATCATAGCGGGGGGGCTTGATACGCAGTATTTT.